Listed below are T cell receptor beta chains from one sample, sequenced in a study of CD8 T cells in Susac syndrome. From the immunoSEQ multiplex PCR reads, TCRdb called clonotypes with MiXCR, one entry per CDR3 protein. The data contain hundreds of thousands of distinct CDR3 sequences, approximately 85% of them singletons. Sample: CD8+ T cells from PBMCs. Every receptor here comes from a human donor with multiple sclerosis. The CDR3 runs from the conserved cysteine through the conserved F or W. D genes are given only for firm matches. Only part of the rows carry a size: once, few, many, or a class if the clone is expanded.

V	J	D	size	DNA	CDR3
TRBV7-9	TRBJ2-2	.	.	TGTGCCAGCACTTTCCCGGCCAGGGTCCTTAACACCGGGGAGCTGTTTTTT	CASTFPARVLNTGELFF
TRBV27	TRBJ2-1	TRBD2	.	TGTGCCTCCCGGGGGGGGTACTACAATGAGCAGTTCTTC	CASRGGYYNEQFF
TRBV28	TRBJ2-1	TRBD2	.	TGTGCCAGCAGTTTAACCCGCGAGGGAGGGTCTCACAATGAGCAGTTCTTC	CASSLTREGGSHNEQFF
TRBV27	TRBJ1-5	.	.	TGTGCCAGCAGCATGGGGGCGAATCAGCCCCAGCATTTT	CASSMGANQPQHF
TRBV20-1	TRBJ2-1	.	.	TGCAGTGCCCTGGCCTACGTAATCTCCTACAATGAGCAGTTCTTC	CSALAYVISYNEQFF
TRBV11-3	TRBJ2-7	.	.	TGTGCCAGCGGTATAACTGGTGAGGAGCAGTACTTC	CASGITGEEQYF
TRBV7-6	TRBJ1-6	.	.	TGTGCCAGCAGCCCACTCATTGCGGTATTTAGTTATAATTCACCCCTCCACTTT	CASSPLIAVFSYNSPLHF
TRBV11-2	TRBJ2-7	.	.	TGTGCCACCCAGGCGCCCACCTACGAGCAGTACTTC	CATQAPTYEQYF
TRBV3-1	TRBJ1-6	.	.	TGTGCCAGCAGCCAAGAAGTGGGCTCACCCCTCCACTTT	CASSQEVGSPLHF
TRBV27	TRBJ1-5	.	.	TGTGCCAGCAGTTTCGGACAGTACAATCAGCCCCAGCATTTT	CASSFGQYNQPQHF
TRBV6-1	TRBJ1-2	.	few	TGTGCCAGCAGTCCGGAGCCCAATTTCTATGGCTACACCTTC	CASSPEPNFYGYTF
TRBV27	TRBJ2-1	.	.	TGTGCCAGCAGTTCCCTAGCGAGCTCCTACAATGAGCAGTTCTTC	CASSSLASSYNEQFF
TRBV10-3	TRBJ1-2	.	.	TGTGCCATCAGAGCCGGGACAACGCCGATCTATGGCTACACCTTC	CAIRAGTTPIYGYTF
TRBV28	TRBJ1-2	TRBD1	few	TGTGCCAGCAGTTCAGCCGAAGGGACAGGGGACTATGGCTACACCTTC	CASSSAEGTGDYGYTF
TRBV29-1	TRBJ1-4	.	.	TGCAGCGTCTCCGAGGAGGGGTTGCAGGAAAAACTGTTTTTT	CSVSEEGLQEKLFF
TRBV2	TRBJ1-2	TRBD1	.	TGTGCCAGCAGTGTTATCGGACAGGGGGAATACGGCTACACCTTC	CASSVIGQGEYGYTF
TRBV24-1	TRBJ2-2	TRBD1	.	TGTGCCACCAGTGATTCGGGACAGGGGGAAACCGGGGAGCTGTTTTTT	CATSDSGQGETGELFF
TRBV6-1	TRBJ2-7	.	.	TGTGCCAGCCGATGGGACGGGTTCTACGAGCAGTACTTC	CASRWDGFYEQYF
TRBV29-1	TRBJ2-3	.	.	TGCAGCGTGGCCGGGAAGGAGTCAGATAATACAGATACGCAGTATTTT	CSVAGKESDNTDTQYF
TRBV12-3/TRBV12-4	TRBJ2-1	TRBD1	.	TGTGCCAGCACCCATCCCGGACAGGGCTTTTCTAGCTCCTACAATGAGCAGTTCTTC	CASTHPGQGFSSSYNEQFF
TRBV6-5	TRBJ1-4	.	.	TGTGCCAGCAGTTACGATGGCGGCACCATGCGGAAACTGTTTTTT	CASSYDGGTMRKLFF
TRBV19	TRBJ2-7	TRBD2	.	TGTGCCAGTAGTTTGACGACTAGCGCCTACTACGAGCAGTACTTC	CASSLTTSAYYEQYF
TRBV24-1	TRBJ2-2	.	.	TGTGCCACCGAGGGACCCGGGGAGCTGTTTTTT	CATEGPGELFF
TRBV6-4	TRBJ1-5	.	.	TGTGCCAGCCCCACCTGGTGGGTTCAGCCCCAGCATTTT	CASPTWWVQPQHF
TRBV6-5	TRBJ1-2	.	.	TGTGCCAGCAGTTACGTTGCAGGGGACTATGGCTACACCTTC	CASSYVAGDYGYTF
TRBV4-1	TRBJ2-2	TRBD2	once	TGCGCCAGCAGCCACCCCGGGCTAGCGGGAGGGGAAACCGGGGAGCTGTTTTTT	CASSHPGLAGGETGELFF